This T cell receptor (beta chain) derives from a study of cytomegalovirus exposure and HLA in healthy donors. The PCR ran on 60 Vbeta and 13 Jbeta primers. Assay: immunoSEQ multiplex PCR; the TCRdb copy retains only in-frame clones and omits some. The sample lists approximately 110,000 clones, around 74% occurring once. The CDR3 length is 16 residues. V lost 4 bases to trimming and J lost 5 bases; unmatched junction nucleotides: 9. CDR1 is SGHNT, CDR2 YENEEA, per germline. Specimen: PBMCs. This TCR was recovered from a woman between 50 and 59 years old in good health and CMV-seropositive. The rearrangement joins TRBV11-3 to TRBJ2-1, with 9 bases aligning to TRBD1. In nucleotides, the CDR3 is TGTGCCAGCAGCTCGGGACAGGGCTGGGGGAACAATGAGCAGTTCTTC. It translates to CASSSGQGWGNNEQFF.